The 14 T cell receptor beta chains presented below share a single source sample, sequenced in a study of Graves' ophthalmopathy and Graves' hyperthyroidism (dated 2018 in TCRdb). TCRdb lists the instrument as Illumina HiSeq 2000. For repertoire sequencing, the TCR beta CDR3 regions were amplified from RNA transcripts. A first-round RT-PCR used HTBI primers with the Qiagen OneStep RT-PCR kit, followed by a second-round multiplex PCR, size selection and purification. The public reads were reprocessed in TCRdb via fastp at Q25 and MiXCR, keeping in-frame beta chains. Each CDR3 protein gets just one entry, which takes the most common genes and DNA from the rows behind it. The sample table lists about 390,000 distinct CDR3 sequences, 15% to 19% of them with a count of one. 7% of the sample is taken by the ten largest. Sequenced material: peripheral blood. The receptors were gathered from a woman younger than 35 with stable Graves' hyperthyroidism. Donor details come from another sample of the same person, matched by shared clones.

This chain links TRBV20-1 with TRBJ2-2; 7 bases line up with TRBD2. The CDR3 has 17 residues. CDR1 and CDR2 from the germline V gene are DFQATT and SNEGSKA (reference sequence). V shed 0 bases and J 0 bases; nucleotides not matched to a gene: 7. The CDR3 region has the DNA TGCAGTGCTAGAGATCCGCGGGGGATTACGAACACCGGGGAGCTGTTTTTT. Its translation is CSARDPRGITNTGELFF.

V and J are TRBV6-1 and TRBJ2-5; maybe TRBD1 (6 bases). Germline values: CDR1 MNHNS, CDR2 SASEGT. V lost 8 bases to trimming and J lost 4 bases, with 20 bases between them. The CDR3 loop spans 15 amino acids. Here the CDR3 reads CASWEWAGVGETQYF. CDR3 coding DNA: TGTGCCAGCTGGGAATGGGCAGGGGTGGGAGAGACCCAGTACTTC.

This clonotype was observed many times. The V call is TRBV4-1, the J call TRBJ2-2; 10 nucleotides match TRBD1. Unmatched junction bases numbered 5, after V lost 5 bases and J lost 5 bases. This CDR3 is built from 15 residues. CDR1 and CDR2 (germline): MGHRA, YSYEKL. DNA of the CDR3: TGCGCCAGCAGCTTTGGACAGGGGGAGACCGGGGAGCTGTTTTTT. Residues: CASSFGQGETGELFF.

This clonotype appeared many times. V is TRBV6-2 or TRBV6-3 and J is TRBJ1-1, with 9 bases lining up with TRBD1. Per germline, CDR1 MNHEY and CDR2 SVGEGT. Trimming took 7 bases from V and 10 from J; bases not matched to a gene: 7. This CDR3 region has 12 residues. CDR3 sequence reads: CASTYEGQGAFF. DNA of the CDR3: TGTGCCAGCACGTACGAGGGACAGGGAGCTTTCTTT.

This clonotype came up many times. CDR3 sequence: CASTRQPSYGYTF. CDR3 coding DNA: TGTGCCAGCACCAGACAGCCTTCCTATGGCTACACCTTC. The genes are TRBV5-6 and TRBJ1-2; D might be TRBD1 (5 bases). Germline CDR1 reads SGHDT; CDR2 reads YYEEEE. V dropped 6 bases and J dropped 4 bases, with 13 bases sitting between them. The length of the CDR3 is 13 residues.

This clonotype was found many times. The chain uses TRBV3-1 and TRBJ1-1; D unresolved. The CDR3 runs to 12 residues. Trimming removed 3 bases from V and 5 bases from J, with 7 bases in between. Germline V gives CDR1 LGHDT, CDR2 YNNKEL (reference sequence). In nucleotides, the CDR3 is TGTGCCAGCAGCCAGTCAGCGACTGAAGCTTTCTTT. Protein sequence: CASSQSATEAFF.

This clonotype appeared a few times. This chain connects TRBV20-1 to TRBJ1-2; D is unresolved. This CDR3 has 14 amino acids. V dropped 1 base and J dropped 4 bases, with 13 bases sitting between them. From germline, CDR1 is DFQATT and CDR2 SNEGSKA (reference sequence). The CDR3 is CSARAKVGLYGYTF. The CDR3, as DNA: TGCAGTGCTAGAGCGAAAGTAGGCCTCTATGGCTACACCTTC.

This clonotype was counted ten times or more. The chain has TRBV2 and TRBJ2-2; 9 bases agree with TRBD1. V gave up 7 bases and J gave up 7 bases; unmatched junction bases: 10. CDR3 size: 15 residues. Germline lookup yields CDR1 SNHLY and CDR2 FYNNEI. The CDR3 region has the DNA TGTGCCAGCATGTTGGACAGGGGCATTGGCGGGGAGCTGTTTTTT. The encoded protein is CASMLDRGIGGELFF.

This clonotype was recorded at least ten times. The chain couples TRBV7-6 to TRBJ2-2; 8 bases are shared with TRBD1. This CDR3 spans 14 amino acids. Germline CDR1 reads SGHVS; CDR2 reads FNYEAQ. The junction had 4 bases not matched to a gene; V was cut back by 5 bases and J by 5 bases. For the CDR3, the DNA is TGTGCCAGCAGCGATTACAGGGGGACCGGGGAGCTGTTTTTT. Amino acid sequence: CASSDYRGTGELFF.

This clonotype was seen repeatedly, ten times or more. The chain uses TRBV7-2 and TRBJ1-3; tentative D call: TRBD1 (5 bases). The germline CDR1 and CDR2 sequences are SGHTA and FQGNSA. The CDR3 contains 15 residues. Trimming took off 6 bases at V and 0 bases at J, with 12 bases between the two ends. The CDR3 sequence: CASRTGRFSGNTIYF. For the CDR3, the DNA is TGTGCCAGCAGGACGGGACGCTTCTCTGGAAACACCATATATTTT.

In its sample, this clonotype was seen many times. V is TRBV9 and J is TRBJ2-5, with 7 bases matching TRBD1. V was pared by 0 bases and J by 4 bases, with 3 bases of the junction left unmatched. Per germline, CDR1 SGDLS and CDR2 YYNGEE. The CDR3 length is 14 residues. The CDR3 sequence is CASSVDRGGETQYF. In nucleotides, the CDR3 is TGTGCCAGCAGCGTAGACAGGGGTGGAGAGACCCAGTACTTC.

This clonotype was detected many times. The chain carries TRBV19 and TRBJ1-5; D is unresolved. There are 12 residues in the CDR3. Trimming removed 5 bases at V and 9 bases at J, with 11 bases between. Germline V gene data show CDR1 as LNHDA and CDR2 as SQIVND (reference sequence). The CDR3 protein is CASSWVLGPQHF. The CDR3 coding sequence is TGTGCCAGTAGTTGGGTTCTGGGGCCCCAGCATTTT.

This clonotype was recorded a few times. The chain joins TRBV24-1 to TRBJ1-2; D perhaps matches TRBD1 (5 bases). The germline V and J ends were trimmed by 3 bases and 4 bases, with 17 bases remaining between them. In germline, CDR1 is KGHDR, CDR2 SFDVKD. This CDR3 has 16 residues. CDR3 DNA: TGTGCCACCAGTGATCCCCTCGTGTCGGGGCGCTATGGCTACACCTTC. It translates to CATSDPLVSGRYGYTF.

This clonotype was observed at least ten times. V is TRBV10-3 and J is TRBJ2-7; a possible D gene is TRBD2 (6 bases). Germline V lookup: CDR1 ENHRY, CDR2 SYGVKD. The CDR3 loop spans 11 amino acids. Deletions cut 10 bases from V and 3 bases from J, with 10 bases between. The CDR3 protein is CASKEGYEQYF. DNA for the CDR3: TGTGCCAGCAAGGAGGGCTACGAGCAGTACTTC.